Here is one TCR beta chain with its context. Antigen specificity is unknown. The data originate from a study of graft-versus-host responses after intestinal transplantation. Overall study: Anti-thymocyte globulin induction preceded about three years of tacrolimus and steroid maintenance in all recipients. General study points: Present in recipient marrow, GvH clones included some that appeared first in ileum or blood. Maximum circulating GvH clone levels tracked with early post-transplant HvG decreases. Patients who carried graft-donor T cell macrochimerism also had high graft-versus-host to host-versus-graft clonal ratios in their allografts.

Assay used: immunoSEQ multiplex PCR; TCRdb lists only in-frame clones, some missing. The sample carries 96,000 or so clones, more than 85% recorded once. This CDR3 region has 13 residues. Trimming removed 4 bases from V and 6 bases from J; junction bases left unmatched: 5. Germline V gene sequence: CDR1 MDHEN, CDR2 SYDVKM. This rearrangement joins TRBV28 to TRBJ1-1; 7 bases are a match to TRBD1. This clonotype originated in a human donor who received an intestinal transplant. The sequencing used unstimulated CD4+ T cells sorted from spleen or lymph node cells, collected before intestinal transplant. The CDR3 sequence: CASSSHDRAEAFF. CDR3 in DNA: TGTGCCAGCAGTTCACACGACAGGGCTGAAGCTTTCTTT. Full variable domain (rest looked up from reference TRBV28 and TRBJ1-1): DVKVTQSSRYLVKRTGEKVFLECVQDMDHENMFWYRQDPGLGLRLIYFSYDVKMKEKGDIPEGYSVSREKKERFSLILESASTNQTSMYLCASSSHDRAEAFFGQGTRLTVV.